This TCR beta chain comes out of a study of cytomegalovirus exposure and HLA in healthy donors. Concerning this clone: A read error may produce the germline difference seen at one junction end.

PCR used 60 Vbeta primers and 13 Jbeta primers. Using immunoSEQ multiplex PCR, the repertoire was profiled, and TCRdb retains in-frame clones only, with some absent. The sample lists 100,000 to 150,000 clones; roughly 17% were seen once. Germline CDR1 and CDR2: SGHRS and YFSETQ. This CDR3 has 13 amino acids. This sequence joins TRBV5-1 and TRBJ1-2; weak D call: TRBD1 (6 bases). The TCR sequence derives from a female donor in good health and CMV-seropositive. The specimen sequenced was PBMCs. As DNA, the CDR3 is TGCGCCAGCAGAATTAAGGGGGACTATGGCTACCCCTTC. Its protein is CASRIKGDYGYPF.